This TCR beta chain originates from a study of CD8 T cells in ankylosing spondylitis. Regarding the study as a whole: Characteristic, it appeared, of ankylosing spondylitis blood was a TCR beta motif of roughly eight highly homologous variants.

V lost 0 bases to trimming and J lost 7 bases, with 10 bases between them. CDR1 and CDR2 from the germline V gene are DFQATT and SNEGSKA (reference sequence). CDR3 size: 14 residues. TCRdb re-called the 5' RACE reads with MiXCR, one entry per CDR3 protein. The table records roughly 220,000 distinct CDR3 sequences, 15% to 20% of them present only once. Only a few counts were recorded for this clonotype. Its antigen is unidentified. Material for sequencing was blood, either unsorted or a sorted T cell fraction (not recorded which). This sequence originates from a male donor with ankylosing spondylitis. The rearrangement uses TRBV20-1 and TRBJ1-6; D possibly corresponds to TRBD1 (6 bases). The CDR3 DNA follows: TGCAGTGCTAGAGATATGGGGGGCAATTCACCCCTCCACTTT. Translating gives CSARDMGGNSPLHF.